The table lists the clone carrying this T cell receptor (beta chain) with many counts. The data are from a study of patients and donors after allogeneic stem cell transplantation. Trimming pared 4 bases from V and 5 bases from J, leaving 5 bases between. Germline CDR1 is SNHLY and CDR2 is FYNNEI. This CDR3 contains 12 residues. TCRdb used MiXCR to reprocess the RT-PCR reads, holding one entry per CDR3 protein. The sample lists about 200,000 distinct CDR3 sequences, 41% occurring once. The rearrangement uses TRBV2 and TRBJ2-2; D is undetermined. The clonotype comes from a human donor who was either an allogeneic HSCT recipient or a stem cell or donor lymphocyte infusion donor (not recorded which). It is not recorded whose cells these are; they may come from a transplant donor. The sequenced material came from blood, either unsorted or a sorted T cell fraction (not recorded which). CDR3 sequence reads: CASSAVTGELFF. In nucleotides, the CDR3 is TGTGCCAGCAGTGCGGTTACCGGGGAGCTGTTTTTT.